Below are 16 T cell receptor beta chains sequenced from a single sample in a study of neoadjuvant nivolumab and ipilimumab in lung cancer (TCRdb year 2020). The time point label corresponds to: at surgical resection after neoadjuvant nivolumab +/- ipilimumab. Library preparation employed the immunoSEQ multiplex PCR assay. Sourced from immuneACCESS, this table was stored by TCRdb with only in-frame sequences that have V and J called. A share of the clones is absent; for the studies checked, an unresolved V gene accounts for under half, and the remainder has no known explanation. The sample includes roughly 8,700 clones, with approximately 80% observed a single time. About 3.2% of the sample belongs to the ten largest clones. Sequenced here: tumor tissue, sampled after neoadjuvant nivolumab, alone or with ipilimumab, at or shortly before surgery. These receptors were collected from an adult with non-small cell lung cancer.

The gene calls are TRBV5-6 and TRBJ2-7; no reliable D call. V was cut by 5 bases and J by 6 bases, with 12 bases left in between. This CDR3 spans 12 amino acids. CDR1 and CDR2 (germline): SGHDT, YYEEEE. CDR3: CASSYPMGEQYF. As DNA, the CDR3 is TGTGCCAGCAGTTACCCAATGGGCGAGCAGTACTTC.

V and J are TRBV28 and TRBJ2-5; D gene unclear. The J call may not be correct, given that the DNA end is closer to TRBJ2-7. CDR1 MDHEN and CDR2 SYDVKM come from the germline V gene. The CDR3 runs to 14 residues. In DNA, the CDR3 is TGTGCCAGTACGTCCCACCTGTTTATCTACGAGCAGTACTTC. Its protein product is CASTSHLFIYEQYF.

J is TRBJ1-1 and V is TRBV5-1, with 8 bases identical to TRBD1. V shed 0 bases, J shed 5 bases, and the junction held 9 bases outside the gene matches. Germline values: CDR1 SGHRS, CDR2 YFSETQ. The CDR3 covers 16 residues. Here the CDR3 reads CASSLDVTGVGTEAFF. The CDR3 DNA follows: TGCGCCAGCAGCTTGGACGTGACAGGGGTGGGAACTGAAGCTTTCTTT.

The chain recombines TRBV10-1 with TRBJ2-7, with 7 positions matching TRBD2. This CDR3 is built from 15 residues. Germline loops: CDR1 WNHNN, CDR2 SYGVQD (reference sequence). The junction had 4 bases not matched to a gene; V was cut back by 0 bases and J by 2 bases. The CDR3: CASSESTSATYEQYF. The DNA for the CDR3 is TGCGCCAGCAGTGAGTCAACTAGCGCTACCTACGAGCAGTACTTC.

The chain is built from TRBV19 and TRBJ2-7; D unclear. V was shortened by 4 bases and J by 0 bases, with 10 bases between the two germline ends. Germline CDR1 and CDR2: LNHDA and SQIVND (reference sequence). The CDR3 is 14 residues long. As DNA, the CDR3 is TGTGCCAGTAGTAGTCCAGGCAGCTCCTACGAGCAGTACTTC. This sequence encodes CASSSPGSSYEQYF. Full variable domain (outside the CDR3, taken from reference TRBV19 and TRBJ2-7): DGGITQSPKYLFRKEGQNVTLSCEQNLNHDAMYWYRQDPGQGLRLIYYSQIVNDFQKGDIAEGYSVSREKKESFPLTVTSAQKNPTAFYLCASSSPGSSYEQYFGPGTRLTVT.

This clone was seen more than once but under ten times. J is TRBJ1-5 and V is TRBV7-6; the match to TRBD1 covers 8 bases. V lost 5 bases and J lost 6; bases outside the gene matches: 9. Germline lookup yields CDR1 SGHVS and CDR2 FNYEAQ. The length of the CDR3 is 15 residues. CDR3: CASSTGTGGGQPQHF. CDR3 DNA sequence: TGTGCCAGCAGCACAGGGACAGGAGGCGGTCAGCCCCAGCATTTT.

This clone was seen only a few times. This sequence joins TRBV5-6 and TRBJ2-1; possibly TRBD2 for D (6 bases). In germline, CDR1 is SGHDT, CDR2 YYEEEE. The germline V and J ends were trimmed by 5 bases and 3 bases, with 9 bases remaining between them. The CDR3 length is 13 residues. The CDR3 loop is CASRPEGYNEQFF. CDR3 nucleotides: TGTGCCAGCAGACCGGAGGGCTACAATGAGCAGTTCTTC.

This clone has only one observation. The chain has TRBV7-8 and TRBJ1-5, with TRBD1 identical over 7 bases. CDR3 size: 18 residues. Trimming cost V 3 bases and J 0 bases; bases outside gene matches: 11. The germline CDR1 and CDR2 sequences are SGHVS and FQNEAQ. The CDR3 here is CASSFYYRGLYSNQPQHF. The CDR3, as DNA: TGTGCCAGCAGCTTTTACTACAGGGGTTTGTATAGCAATCAGCCCCAGCATTTT.

This chain uses TRBV21-1 with TRBJ2-7; TRBD1, the table's D call, lacks a check against the DNA. TRBV21-1 is given as a pseudogene. The CDR3 has 12 amino acids. For the CDR3, the DNA is TGTGCCAGCAGCAAAGGGGACAGGGGGCCTTACTTC. The encoded protein is CASSKGDRGPYF.

The rearrangement joins TRBV7-6 to TRBJ2-2, with 10 nucleotides matching TRBD2. The CDR3 is 18 amino acids. The J segment lost 3 bases and the V segment lost 2 bases, leaving 9 bases of the junction unmatched. Germline CDR1 SGHVS, CDR2 FNYEAQ. CDR3 in DNA: TGTGCCAGCAGCTTATTTGTGCTAGCGGGAGTTTACACCGGGGAGCTGTTTTTT. Translating it yields CASSLFVLAGVYTGELFF.

This chain connects TRBV18 to TRBJ2-7; no clear D. V lost 8 bases and J lost 7, with 18 bases in between. The length of the CDR3 is 13 residues. Per germline, CDR1 KGHSH and CDR2 LQKENI. For the CDR3, the DNA is TGTGCCAGCCGAGACTCCGTCCATGGGGAGCAGTACTTC. Translating gives CASRDSVHGEQYF.

About this clone itself: Relative to the germline gene, one junction end is altered; a read error may explain this. The CDR3 loop is CATSRGLAGVYEQYF. The CDR3, as DNA: TGTGCCACTAGTCGGGGACTAGCGGGAGTTTACGAGCAGTACTTC. The rearrangement uses TRBV19 and TRBJ2-7; 14 nucleotides align to TRBD2. CDR1 LNHDA and CDR2 SQIVND come from the germline V gene (reference sequence). CDR3 length equals 15 residues.

The chain has TRBV4-2 and TRBJ2-6; possibly TRBD1 for D (6 bases). The CDR3 is made up of 16 amino acids. The V gene lost 4 bases and the J gene lost 6 bases, with 16 bases spanning the gap. Germline assignment: CDR1 LGHNA and CDR2 YNFKEQ. The CDR3 DNA follows: TGTGCCAGCAGCCTTGAAGAAACAGGGAAGGCCAACGTCCTGACTTTC. Translating gives CASSLEETGKANVLTF.

The V gene is TRBV5-4, the J gene TRBJ2-3, with D possibly TRBD2 on 6 matching bases. Per the germline V gene, CDR1 is SGHNT and CDR2 is YYREEE (reference sequence). This CDR3 has 15 amino acids. V shed 1 base and J shed 0 bases, with 9 bases lying between them. The CDR3 protein is CASSLIGTSTDTQYF. In DNA form, the CDR3 reads TGTGCCAGCAGCTTGATAGGGACTAGCACAGATACGCAGTATTTT.

The chain has TRBV7-2 and TRBJ2-5; TRBD2 might be the D (6 bases). From germline, CDR1 is SGHTA and CDR2 FQGNSA. V lost 3 bases, J lost 5 bases, and 16 bases lay in between. This CDR3 is built from 15 residues. CDR3: CASSFLVGSVETQYF. The CDR3 DNA is TGTGCCAGCAGCTTCCTGGTCGGGAGCGTGGAGACCCAGTACTTC.

The genes are TRBV4-1 and TRBJ2-1; 7 nucleotides agree with TRBD2. The CDR3 is 16 residues long. In germline, CDR1 is MGHRA, CDR2 YSYEKL. The V gene end was trimmed by 0 bases and the J gene end by 4 bases; junction bases not matched to a gene: 6. The CDR3 DNA reads TGCGCCAGCAGCCAAGAAGGGACTAACGTTTACAATGAGCAGTTCTTC. Protein product: CASSQEGTNVYNEQFF.